This entry features one T cell receptor beta chain sequence. There is no known antigen for this receptor. A read error is possible here, since a much larger clone lies one base away. This entry is derived from a study of tumor-infiltrating lymphocytes in primary liver carcinoma listed by TCRdb under 2017. With regard to the full study: Between November 2015 and early 2016, five patients in China with histopathologically diagnosed primary liver carcinoma had their tumors surgically resected. TCRbeta repertoire sequencing, expression microarrays and whole-exome sequencing were combined in the study across five regions of each liver tumor, with adjacent normal tissue and blood also included. Reproducibility between technical replicate repertoires was high, with correlation coefficients above 0.98 and mean shared-clone rates about 0.9. TCRbeta repertoire sequencing covered 35 specimens from 5 patients: 25 or so tumor regions, 5 adjacent noncancerous liver tissues and 5 peripheral blood samples. The five patients had tumors of stage T1-T3 N0M0, with maximum diameters ranging from roughly 4.2 to 10 cm. Each sample produced roughly 3.65 to 8 million productive TCRbeta reads, and read depth showed no significant difference between tissue types. Of the five patients (three men and two women, aged 30 to 69 years), four had hepatocellular carcinoma and one had combined HCC and intrahepatic cholangiocarcinoma.

RNA from unsorted whole blood was extracted with TRIzol reagent, and germline DNA was obtained with the DNeasy Blood & Tissue kit. Chronic HBV infection was present in the patients, and the patients were treatment-naive at sampling. About 3.6 milliliters of peripheral blood were collected into K2EDTA tubes before surgery. General findings and caveats noted by the study authors: Because sequencing covered only the TCR beta chain and unpaired alpha chains were not captured, true repertoire diversity is likely underestimated. With just a few patients in the study, the authors point out that the findings should be validated in a larger study. Compared with blood, tumors had a significantly larger share of the repertoire taken up by the top 250 clones (p = 0.039). Repertoire overlap was found to be higher between tumor regions (mean roughly 36%) than between tumor-adjacent (around 17%) or tumor-blood (approximately 15%) pairs, consistent with antigen-driven expansion. Because the samples were bulk and unsorted, CD4+ and CD8+ T cell repertoires could not be compared.

CDR1 MGHRA and CDR2 YSYEKL are derived from the germline V gene. The CDR3 runs 15 residues from the cysteine to the phenylalanine. Only the CDR3 portion is preserved as DNA: 45 bases, with reading frame beginning at the first base. Starting from approximately 460 ng total RNA, TCRbeta-specific cDNA was produced by reverse transcription with a constant-region primer and ProtoScript II reverse transcriptase. TCRbeta libraries were built with three nested multiplex PCR rounds, a slightly modified ARM-PCR procedure. The first two PCR rounds used multiplex TRBV1-TRBV30 forward primers with a Cbeta reverse primer, each for 10 cycles. Sample barcodes and Illumina adapters were added in a final 25-cycle PCR using Deep VentR polymerase. Before sequencing, amplicons between 200 and 500 bp were purified from gel using a QIAquick gel extraction kit. An Illumina HiSeq 2500 was used to sequence the TCRbeta amplicons with 250-bp paired-end reads. For the original study's pipeline: Quality trimming of reads was performed with Trimmomatic v0.33, and paired reads were merged with FLASH v1.2.11 so that full CDR3 sequences could be recovered. V, D and J germline segments were assigned to the rearranged TCRbeta sequences using MiGEC v1.2.1b. Clonotype statistics and Shannon-Wiener diversity indices were calculated with VDJtools v1.0.0. To cut down on sampling bias, every analysis after diversity analysis relied on just the 250 most abundant clonotypes from each sample. TCRdb passed the public sequencing reads through fastp at Q25 and MiXCR, retaining productive beta sequences. Identical CDR3 proteins give one entry, which carries the most common genes and DNA. These V and J calls derive from TCRdb rather than the authors' analysis. The sample includes 300,000 to 350,000 distinct CDR3 sequences, with about 50% observed a single time. The biggest ten clones account for over 15% of the sample.

The sequence derives from a woman aged 25 to 39 with primary liver carcinoma and hepatitis B virus infection. Sequencing used peripheral blood. The chain is assembled from TRBV4-1 and TRBJ2-1, with 8 bases in between that match TRBD2. The CDR3 has the sequence CASSQLAGTYIEQFF. In nucleotides, the sequence is TGCGCCAGCAGCCAATTAGCGGGAACCTACATTGAGCAGTTCTTC.